This TCR beta chain was sequenced during a study of blood T cell repertoires in COVID-19. Sequencing used immunoSEQ multiplex PCR; TCRdb keeps in-frame clones, though not all of them. The sample carries 150,000 to 200,000 clones, 82% recorded once. The ends lost 4 bases at V and 2 bases at J; junction bases unmatched: 10. CDR1 is MNHEY and CDR2 is SVGEGT in the germline V gene. The CDR3 runs to 16 residues. The rearrangement uses TRBV6-2 or TRBV6-3 and TRBJ2-7; 8 bases align to TRBD2. The sequenced sample consisted of peripheral blood. This receptor was obtained from an older woman with COVID-19, enrolled during active disease. CDR3 nucleotide sequence: TGTGCCAGCAGTTCCAGCGGGAGAGATCTCACCTACGAGCAGTACTTC. Its protein is CASSSSGRDLTYEQYF.